The text below deals with one T cell receptor (beta chain). Sequencing was performed with immunoSEQ multiplex PCR; in TCRdb, only in-frame clones are kept and a portion is missing. Of about 120,000 clones in the sample, 86% were seen once. This sample is drawn from a study of PD-1 blockade in mismatch repair-deficient tumors. The CDR3 spans 16 residues. Germline V gene data show CDR1 as LGHNA and CDR2 as YSLEER. The J segment lost 2 bases and the V segment lost 0 bases, leaving 7 bases of the junction unmatched. The gene calls are TRBV4-3 and TRBJ2-7, with TRBD1 matching 7 bases. The sequence derives from an adult with mismatch repair-deficient cancer. The sequenced sample was peripheral blood, obtained 44 weeks after starting pembrolizumab. CDR3 sequence reads: CASSQDATGLTYEQYF. The CDR3 DNA reads as TGCGCCAGCAGCCAAGATGCGACAGGGTTGACCTACGAGCAGTACTTC.